Reported below is one TCR beta chain. This sample was included in a study of CD8 T cells in Susac syndrome. TCR beta sequences were obtained from blood CD8+ and CD4+ T cells. The CD8+ and CD4+ T cells were isolated magnetically using a negative isolation approach, whereas the TEMRA cells were enriched by FACS. With random hexamers, reverse transcription was performed on roughly 0.5 to 1 ug of RNA. Amplification of the TCR beta CDR3 was carried out by immunoSEQ multiplex PCR, which spanned a total of 54 Vbeta and 13 Jbeta segments. TCRdb used MiXCR to reprocess the immunoSEQ multiplex PCR reads, holding one entry per CDR3 protein. The sample has roughly 180,000 distinct CDR3 sequences, roughly 92% seen once. Sequencing used CD4+ T cells from PBMCs. This receptor was obtained from a human donor with multiple sclerosis.

CDR3 in DNA: TGTGCCAGCAGTTACTACGGATCCACAGATACGCAGTATTTT. It is translated as CASSYYGSTDTQYF. The gene calls are TRBV6-5 and TRBJ2-3; no reliable D call. Looked up from germline, CDR1 is MNHEY and CDR2 is SVGAGI. The CDR3 totals 14 residues. V lost 1 base and J lost 2, with 7 bases in between.